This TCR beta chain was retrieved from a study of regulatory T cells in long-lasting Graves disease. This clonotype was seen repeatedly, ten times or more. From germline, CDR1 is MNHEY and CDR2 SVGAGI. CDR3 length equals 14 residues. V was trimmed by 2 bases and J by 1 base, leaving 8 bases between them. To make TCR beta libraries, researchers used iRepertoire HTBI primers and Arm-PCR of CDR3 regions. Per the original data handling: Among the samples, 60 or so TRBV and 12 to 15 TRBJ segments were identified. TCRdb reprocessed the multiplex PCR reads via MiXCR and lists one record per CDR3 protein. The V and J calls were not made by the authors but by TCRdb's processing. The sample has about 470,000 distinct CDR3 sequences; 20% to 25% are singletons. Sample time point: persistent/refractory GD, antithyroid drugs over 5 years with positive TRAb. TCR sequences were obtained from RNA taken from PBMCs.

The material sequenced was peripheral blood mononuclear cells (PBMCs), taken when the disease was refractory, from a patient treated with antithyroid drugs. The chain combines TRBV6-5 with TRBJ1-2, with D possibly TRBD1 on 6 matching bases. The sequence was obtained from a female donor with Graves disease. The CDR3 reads CASSYAGVNYGYTF. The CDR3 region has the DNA TGTGCCAGCAGTTACGCAGGGGTTAACTATGGCTACACCTTC.